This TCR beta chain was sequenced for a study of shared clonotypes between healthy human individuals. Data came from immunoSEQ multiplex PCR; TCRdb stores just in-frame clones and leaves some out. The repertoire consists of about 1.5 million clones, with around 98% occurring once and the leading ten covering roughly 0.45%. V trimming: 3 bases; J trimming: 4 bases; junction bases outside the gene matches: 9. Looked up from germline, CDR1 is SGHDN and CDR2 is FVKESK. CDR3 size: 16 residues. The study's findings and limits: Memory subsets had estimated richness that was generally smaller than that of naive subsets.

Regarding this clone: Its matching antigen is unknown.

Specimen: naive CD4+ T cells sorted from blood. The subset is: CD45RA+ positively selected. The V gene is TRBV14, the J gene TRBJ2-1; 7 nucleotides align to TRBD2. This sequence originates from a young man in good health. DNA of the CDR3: TGTGCCAGCAGCCACTTTTCTGCGGGAGCGTACAATGAGCAGTTCTTC. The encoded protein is CASSHFSAGAYNEQFF.